This T cell receptor beta chain was documented in a study of shared clonotypes between healthy human individuals. Looking at the study overall: Aged 18 to 49, the donors were a couple of women and a few men.

Germline CDR1 reads SEHNR; CDR2 reads FQNEAQ (reference sequence). CDR3 length: 15 amino acids. V shed 3 bases and J shed 0 bases, with 12 bases lying between them. Worth noting for this clone: Its target is unknown.

Whole-study findings and limits: Generally, naive subsets (rather than memory subsets) showed larger estimated richness. When naive CD4 clonotypes were compared across several donors, approximately 5% were shared. Rarefaction showed that sequencing of sorted subsets was incomplete (despite large depth).

Profiled with immunoSEQ multiplex PCR; TCRdb holds only in-frame clones, not every one. Of millions of clones detected, more than 85% appear once; the ten largest clones hold about 0.39%. The origin of this receptor is a young man in good health. Some clones in this sample may be carry-over from other donors' samples. Input material: naive CD4+ T cells from PBMCs. Subset here: CD45RA+ positively selected. V and J are TRBV7-9 and TRBJ2-7; unclear D gene. CDR3 amino acids: CASSLPRFSSYEQYF. The CDR3 nucleotides read TGTGCCAGCAGCTTGCCCCGGTTCAGCTCCTACGAGCAGTACTTC.